The sequence of this TCR beta chain was determined in a study of T cell repertoires in aging, cancer and after chemotherapy (dated by TCRdb to about 2019). Regarding the study in general: Donors were distributed across six age groups ranging from 30 or younger to 70 or older, with at least three individuals included per group. The study profiled peripheral blood TCR beta repertoires from healthy donors and cancer patients to examine immunoaging and T cell reconstitution after chemotherapy. In total, the full dataset held some 8.2 million TCR reads. Alongside fewer than 100 healthy donors serving as a reference group, the cohort included roughly 220 cancer patients, of whom some 90 had hematological cancers and some 130 had solid cancers. TCR repertoires from healthy donor controls were recorded over periods of several months to years and showed clear clonal overlap between repeated samplings. The study at large found these results: An increase in median generation probability over the chemotherapy interval was observed in both cancer cohorts, suggesting that the repertoire was reconstituted through rebound thymic output. According to the authors, the repertoire data do not allow conclusions to be drawn about immunological memory after chemotherapy. In healthy donors, the decline in TCR diversity with age was mainly due to loss of richness, whereas in cancer patients loss of evenness also played a role. Untreated patients with hematological or solid cancers showed significantly lower blood TCR diversity and higher clonality than age-matched healthy donors.

Comment on this clonotype: No cognate antigen has been identified for it. No DNA is shown, since the ends of the CDR3 on it are uncertain; the CDR3 is the one TCRdb lists.

Using a mixed TRB-A/B primer pool, multiplex touch-down PCR amplified rearranged TRB sequences covering the V, D and J segments. Illumina adapters and sample indices were attached to the amplicons in two consecutive PCR reactions using Phusion HS II polymerase. The amplicons were purified from gel with the NucleoSpin Gel and PCR Clean-up kit and then assessed with Qubit and an Agilent 2100 Bioanalyzer. Sequencing of libraries was carried out on an Illumina MiSeq in 600-cycle, single-indexed, paired-end runs. Under the source paper's analysis protocol: MiXCR versions 2.12 and 3.0.5 were used to process TRB sequences. Each unique CDR3 nucleotide sequence was treated as one clone, and only productive sequences with two or more reads were kept. The repertoire metrics were Shannon diversity, evenness, clonality (defined as one minus evenness), and alpha-parameterized diversity profiles covering alpha 0 to 5. Generation probabilities of clones in paired pre- and post-chemotherapy samples were computed with the IGoR algorithm. TCRdb ran its own pipeline on the public reads, namely fastp trimming at Q25 and MiXCR clone calling, and kept in-frame beta chains. When rows share a CDR3 protein, they turn into one entry using the most common DNA and genes. None of the V and J calls come from the authors' own analysis; TCRdb made them. Present in this sample are several thousand distinct CDR3 sequences, around 34% of which were seen just once. The top ten clones comprise roughly 13% of the sample.

CDR1 and CDR2 are read off the germline V gene as KGHSH and LQKENI. Inclusive of the bounding cysteine and phenylalanine, the CDR3 is 16 residues long. TCR beta rearrangements were amplified from genomic DNA isolated from peripheral blood, not from sorted cells or RNA. The sample consisted of blood. This receptor was taken from a human donor in good health. The donor label of this sample is uncertain. This chain is built from TRBV18 and TRBJ2-7; the D call in the table, TRBD1, was not verified against the DNA. CDR3 reads: CASSPLWQGVSYEQYF.